This T cell receptor (beta chain) was observed in a study of blood T cell repertoires in COVID-19. About the research overall: Material from acute and convalescent COVID-19 was sourced from the United States, Italy and Spain. The cDNA or gDNA used as material had been derived from T cells, B-cell-depleted T cells, or PBMCs.

Original data processing: Counts of nucleated cells, estimated from reference gene primer amplification, were obtained. Repertoires were generated with immunoSEQ multiplex PCR, while TCRdb's copy carries only in-frame clones and drops some. V and J calls and clone size are copied from that table; D and trimming were computed from the DNA. The sample lists 40,000 to 55,000 clones; approximately 89% were seen once. This CDR3 spans 15 amino acids. V shed 2 bases, J shed 4 bases, and the junction held 5 bases outside the gene matches. CDR1 and CDR2 (germline): MGHRA, YSYEKL. The clonotype originates from a woman older than 75 with acute or convalescent COVID-19. This chain links TRBV4-1 with TRBJ1-5, with TRBD1 identical over 7 bases. Material for sequencing was peripheral blood. Here the CDR3 reads CASSQPDRVNQPQHF. The CDR3 region has the DNA TGCGCCAGCAGCCAACCTGACAGGGTTAATCAGCCCCAGCATTTT.